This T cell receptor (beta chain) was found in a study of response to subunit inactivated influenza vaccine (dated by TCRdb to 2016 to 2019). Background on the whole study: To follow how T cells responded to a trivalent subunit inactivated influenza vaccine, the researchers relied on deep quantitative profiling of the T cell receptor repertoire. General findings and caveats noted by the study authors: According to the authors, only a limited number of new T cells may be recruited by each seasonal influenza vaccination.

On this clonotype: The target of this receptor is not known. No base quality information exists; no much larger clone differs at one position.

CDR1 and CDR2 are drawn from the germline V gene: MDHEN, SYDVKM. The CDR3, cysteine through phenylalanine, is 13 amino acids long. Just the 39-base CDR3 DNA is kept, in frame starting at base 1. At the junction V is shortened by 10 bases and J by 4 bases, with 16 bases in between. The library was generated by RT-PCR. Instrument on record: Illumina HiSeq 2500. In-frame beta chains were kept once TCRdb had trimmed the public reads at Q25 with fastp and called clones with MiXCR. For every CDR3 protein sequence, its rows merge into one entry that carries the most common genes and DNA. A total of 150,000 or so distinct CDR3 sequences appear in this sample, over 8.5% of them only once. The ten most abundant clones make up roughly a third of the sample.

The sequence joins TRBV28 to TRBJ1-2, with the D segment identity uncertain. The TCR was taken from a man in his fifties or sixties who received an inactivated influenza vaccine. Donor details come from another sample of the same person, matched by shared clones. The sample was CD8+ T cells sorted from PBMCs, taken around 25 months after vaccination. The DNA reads TGTGCCACCATCCAGACAACACGCTATGGCTACACCTTC. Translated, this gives CATIQTTRYGYTF.